The next 18 T cell receptor beta chains were all read from a single sample in a study of somatic mutations in cytotoxic T cells in rheumatoid arthritis. Assay used: immunoSEQ multiplex PCR; TCRdb lists only in-frame clones, some missing. The table lists 9,500 to 15,000 clones, around 83% of them singletons. The sample consisted of CD8+ T cells sorted from blood. These receptors all come from a woman aged 55-70 years in good health.

V is TRBV4-1 and J is TRBJ2-2; D is ambiguous. Germline V gene sequence: CDR1 MGHRA, CDR2 YSYEKL. Trimming shortened V by 3 bases and J by 5 bases, and 10 bases separated the two germline ends. The length of the CDR3 is 14 residues. In DNA, the CDR3 is TGCGCCAGCAGCCAGAAAATGGAGACCGGGGAGCTGTTTTTT. Translated: CASSQKMETGELFF.

V and J are TRBV18 and TRBJ2-7; D call uncertain. This CDR3 region has 14 residues. Trimming took 3 bases from V and 4 from J, leaving 13 bases between them. Germline CDR1 is KGHSH and CDR2 is LQKENI. In nucleotides, the CDR3 is TGTGCCAGCTCACCCGATCACCAGTCATACGAGCAGTACTTC. This encodes CASSPDHQSYEQYF. Based on the CDR3 plus reference TRBV18 and TRBJ2-7, the full variable domain is NAGVMQNPRHLVRRRGQEARLRCSPMKGHSHVYWYRQLPEEGLKFMVYLQKENIIDESGMPKERFSAEFPKEGPSILRIQQVVRGDSAAYFCASSPDHQSYEQYFGPGTRLTVT.

This rearrangement joins TRBV7-3 to TRBJ2-5; 7 bases are a match to TRBD2. The V segment lost 3 bases and the J segment 2 bases; nucleotides outside the gene matches: 0. This CDR3 spans 13 amino acids. CDR1 is SGHTA, CDR2 FQGTGA, per germline. The CDR3 DNA follows: TGTGCCAGCAGCTTGGGGGGGCAAGAGACCCAGTACTTC. This sequence encodes CASSLGGQETQYF.

The chain recombines TRBV10-3 with TRBJ1-2; 9 nucleotides agree with TRBD1. Losses at the gene ends were 8 bases for V and 2 bases for J; bases not matched to a gene: 6. The CDR3 has 14 amino acids. Germline V lookup: CDR1 ENHRY, CDR2 SYGVKD. The CDR3 DNA reads TGTGCCATCGGCGGACAGGGGCGGAACTATGGCTACACCTTC. Translated: CAIGGQGRNYGYTF.

The rearrangement links TRBV19 to TRBJ2-1; 7 bases are a match to TRBD2. CDR1 and CDR2 from the germline V gene are LNHDA and SQIVND (reference sequence). V shed 1 base, J shed 8 bases, and the junction held 8 bases outside the gene matches. The CDR3 is made up of 15 amino acids. The CDR3 region is CASSIVPSGGHEQFF. The CDR3 nucleotides are TGTGCCAGTAGTATAGTACCTAGCGGCGGTCATGAGCAGTTCTTC.

V usage is TRBV5-5 and J usage is TRBJ2-3; a weak D match, TRBD2 (6 bases). V was shortened by 3 bases and J by 0 bases, with 8 bases between the two germline ends. The CDR3 is made up of 14 amino acids. CDR1 SGHKS and CDR2 YYEKEE come from the germline V gene (reference sequence). The CDR3, as DNA: TGTGCCAGCAGCTGGGGACTTAGCACAGATACGCAGTATTTT. This translates into CASSWGLSTDTQYF.

This chain uses TRBV30 with TRBJ1-3; TRBD1 aligns across 8 bases. The junction had 5 bases not matched to a gene; V was cut back by 5 bases and J by 5 bases. The CDR3 covers 13 residues. Germline CDR1 reads GTSNPN; CDR2 reads SVGIG (reference sequence). The CDR3 DNA reads TGTGCCTGGGATGCAGGGGGCAGAAACACCATATATTTT. Encoded protein: CAWDAGGRNTIYF.

The rearrangement joins TRBV19 to TRBJ2-5; D perhaps matches TRBD2 (6 bases). This CDR3 spans 13 amino acids. Trimming pared 6 bases from V and 4 bases from J, leaving 12 bases between. Germline-derived CDR1 and CDR2 are LNHDA and SQIVND (reference sequence). CDR3 sequence (DNA): TGTGCCAGTAGCCCGGGGGTGTTAGAGACCCAGTACTTC. This sequence encodes CASSPGVLETQYF.

This chain links TRBV6-5 with TRBJ2-7; D is perhaps TRBD2 (6 bases). There are 14 residues in the CDR3. Germline loops: CDR1 MNHEY, CDR2 SVGAGI. Trimming stripped 2 bases from V and 3 bases from J, with 11 bases between. CDR3 coding DNA: TGTGCCAGCAGTTACGGGGAGGTCGACTACGAGCAGTACTTC. It encodes CASSYGEVDYEQYF.

The rearrangement links TRBV7-3 to TRBJ2-3; 8 nucleotides agree with TRBD2. Germline lookup yields CDR1 SGHTA and CDR2 FQGTGA. The trim removed 0 bases at V and 6 bases at J, leaving 5 bases unmatched. The CDR3 sequence is 15 residues long. CDR3 protein: CASSLTGTRGDTQYF. DNA for the CDR3: TGTGCCAGCAGCTTAACCGGGACTAGAGGTGATACGCAGTATTTT.

The genes are TRBV28 and TRBJ2-7; TRBD1 aligns across 8 bases. CDR3 length: 15 residues. Germline V CDR1 and CDR2: MDHEN, SYDVKM. The ends lost 4 bases at V and 0 bases at J; junction bases unmatched: 5. The DNA of the CDR3 is TGTGCCAGCAGTTCTGGCAGGGGGCACTCCTACGAGCAGTACTTC. Its protein is CASSSGRGHSYEQYF.

The chain couples TRBV19 to TRBJ2-7; 10 nucleotides line up with TRBD1. CDR1 and CDR2 (germline): LNHDA, SQIVND (reference sequence). The V segment lost 3 bases and the J segment 2 bases; nucleotides outside the gene matches: 1. There are 14 residues in the CDR3. The CDR3: CASSIGTGAYEQYV. CDR3 nucleotide sequence: TGTGCCAGTAGTATCGGGACAGGGGCCTACGAGCAGTACGTC.

For this clone: One end of the junction varies from germline; a read error may be responsible. This chain joins TRBV9 and TRBJ2-3, with 7 positions matching TRBD2. Per germline, CDR1 SGDLS and CDR2 YYNGEE. The CDR3 covers 14 residues. In DNA, the CDR3 is TGTGCCAGCAGCGGGGGGGGTGGATCAGATACGCAGTGTTTT. Its protein is CASSGGGGSDTQCF.

This clone is a singleton in its sample. V gene TRBV10-3 combines with J gene TRBJ1-2; a weak D match, TRBD1 (6 bases). Trimming stripped 2 bases from V and 8 bases from J, with 21 bases between. The CDR3 totals 16 residues. The germline gives CDR1 ENHRY, CDR2 SYGVKD. CDR3 residues: CAISEDPPGHGSGYTF. In DNA form, the CDR3 reads TGTGCCATCAGTGAGGACCCCCCGGGACACGGATCGGGCTACACCTTC.

This chain links TRBV25-1 with TRBJ2-5, with 14 bases matching TRBD2. Germline V lookup: CDR1 MGHDK, CDR2 SYGVNS. Germline trimming cut 3 bases from V and 5 bases from J; bases unmatched to any gene: 2. The CDR3 consists of 15 residues. The CDR3 DNA reads as TGTGCCAGCAGTGACAGACTAGCGGGGGGGGAGACCCAGTACTTC. It encodes CASSDRLAGGETQYF.

The genes are TRBV6-1 and TRBJ2-2; D is perhaps TRBD2 (6 bases). Germline assignment: CDR1 MNHNS and CDR2 SASEGT. V lost 2 bases, J lost 1 base, and 11 bases lay in between. CDR3 length equals 16 residues. The DNA of the CDR3 is TGTGCCAGCAGTGAACGGGTGGGGGGGAACACCGGGGAGCTGTTTTTT. As protein: CASSERVGGNTGELFF.

This chain uses TRBV25-1 with TRBJ1-6, with 7 bases aligning to TRBD1. This CDR3 contains 12 residues. V was clipped by 2 bases and J by 11 bases; unmatched bases: 0. CDR1 MGHDK and CDR2 SYGVNS come from the germline V gene. CDR3 DNA sequence: TGTGCCAGCAGTGAACAGGGGGCACCCCTCCACTTT. It translates to CASSEQGAPLHF.

The chain links TRBV7-9 to TRBJ2-2; D may be TRBD1 (5 bases). Germline CDR1 SEHNR, CDR2 FQNEAQ (reference sequence). Trimming took off 4 bases at V and 2 bases at J, with 11 bases between the two ends. There are 15 residues in the CDR3. The CDR3 sequence: CASSSQDGNTGELFF. The CDR3 region has the DNA TGTGCCAGCAGCTCACAGGACGGCAACACCGGGGAGCTGTTTTTT.